Here is one TCR beta chain with its context. These data belong to a study of shared clonotypes between healthy human individuals. This CDR3 spans 16 amino acids. Unmatched junction bases numbered 8, after V lost 2 bases and J lost 3 bases. Germline V gene data show CDR1 as GTSNPN and CDR2 as SVGIG (reference sequence). TCRdb's table, derived via immunoSEQ multiplex PCR, lists solely in-frame clones and lacks some. This table has fewer than 800,000 clones, around 92% appearing once. Positive CCR7 selection of CD45RO-negative cells yielded the naive CD8 cells, and terminally differentiated effector memory CD45RA+ cells were excluded.

The receptor comes from a man aged 25 to 40 in good health. This chain uses TRBV30 with TRBJ2-7, with 12 bases lining up with TRBD1. Sequencing was performed on naive CD8+ T cells sorted from blood. Here the CDR3 reads CAWSTKGTGGFYEQYF. The DNA of the CDR3 is TGTGCCTGGAGTACAAAGGGGACAGGGGGCTTCTACGAGCAGTACTTC.